This T cell receptor beta chain comes out of a study of T cell responses to AZD1222 COVID-19 vaccine. Trimming stripped 4 bases from V and 2 bases from J, with 17 bases between. This CDR3 region has 16 residues. The germline V gene has CDR1 SEHNR and CDR2 FQNEAQ (reference sequence). The count of this clone is one. The method was immunoSEQ multiplex PCR; TCRdb's version includes in-frame clones alone and lacks a portion of them. The sample yields tens of thousands of clones, about 83% seen once. The specimen comprised peripheral blood, sampled on day 0 of AZD1222 vaccination. This rearrangement joins TRBV7-9 to TRBJ1-2; TRBD1 is a possible D gene (5 bases). The clonotype was recovered from an adult in good health. CDR3 protein: CASSSHRFRQNYGYTF. The DNA for the CDR3 is TGTGCCAGCAGCTCCCACAGATTTCGACAGAACTATGGCTACACCTTC.